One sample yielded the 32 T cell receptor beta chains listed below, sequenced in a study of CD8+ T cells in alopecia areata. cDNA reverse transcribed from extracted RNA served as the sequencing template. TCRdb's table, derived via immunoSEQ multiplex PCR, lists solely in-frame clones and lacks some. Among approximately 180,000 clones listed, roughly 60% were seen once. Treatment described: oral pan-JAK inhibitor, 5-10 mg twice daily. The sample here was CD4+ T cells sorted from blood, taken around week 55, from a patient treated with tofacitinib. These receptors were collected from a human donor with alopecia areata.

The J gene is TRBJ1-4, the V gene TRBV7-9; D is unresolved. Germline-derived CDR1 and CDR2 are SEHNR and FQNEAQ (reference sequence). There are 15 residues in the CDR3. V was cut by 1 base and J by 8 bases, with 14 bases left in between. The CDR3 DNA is TGTGCCAGCAGCTTAGAGGCACTCAAGGCGGAAAAACTGTTTTTT. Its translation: CASSLEALKAEKLFF.

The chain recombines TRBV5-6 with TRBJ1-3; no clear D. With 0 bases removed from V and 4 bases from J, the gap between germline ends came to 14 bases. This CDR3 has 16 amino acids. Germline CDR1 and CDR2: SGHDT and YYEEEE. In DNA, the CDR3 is TGTGCCAGCAGCTTGGTTTTGGCGTCAGACGGAAACACCATATATTTT. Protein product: CASSLVLASDGNTIYF.

CDR3: CASSYEGLDTDTQYF. CDR3 DNA sequence: TGTGCCAGCAGTTACGAGGGGCTCGACACAGATACGCAGTATTTT. The rearrangement joins TRBV6-5 to TRBJ2-3, with D perhaps TRBD1 or TRBD2 (5 bases each). This CDR3 comprises 15 residues. Per germline, CDR1 MNHEY and CDR2 SVGAGI. The V and J ends lost 2 bases and 2 bases respectively, with 11 bases between them.

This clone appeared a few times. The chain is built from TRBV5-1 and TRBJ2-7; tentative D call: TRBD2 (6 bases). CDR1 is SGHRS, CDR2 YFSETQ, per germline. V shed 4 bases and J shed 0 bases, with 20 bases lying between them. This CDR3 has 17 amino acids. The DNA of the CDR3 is TGCGCCAGCAGCAGGGAAGTAGCGGCTGACCTCTCCTACGAGCAGTACTTC. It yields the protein CASSREVAADLSYEQYF.

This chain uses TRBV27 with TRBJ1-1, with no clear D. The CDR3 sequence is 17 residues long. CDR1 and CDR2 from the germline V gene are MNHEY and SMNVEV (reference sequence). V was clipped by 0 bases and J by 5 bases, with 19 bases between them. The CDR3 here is CASSLSSSGLGYTEAFF. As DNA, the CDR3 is TGTGCCAGCAGTTTATCGAGTTCGGGCCTCGGATATACTGAAGCTTTCTTT.

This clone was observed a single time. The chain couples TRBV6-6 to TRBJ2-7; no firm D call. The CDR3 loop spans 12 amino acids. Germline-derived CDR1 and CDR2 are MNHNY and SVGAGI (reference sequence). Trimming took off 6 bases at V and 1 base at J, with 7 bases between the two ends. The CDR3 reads CASRQQSYEQYF. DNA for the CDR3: TGTGCCAGCAGGCAGCAGTCCTACGAGCAGTACTTC.

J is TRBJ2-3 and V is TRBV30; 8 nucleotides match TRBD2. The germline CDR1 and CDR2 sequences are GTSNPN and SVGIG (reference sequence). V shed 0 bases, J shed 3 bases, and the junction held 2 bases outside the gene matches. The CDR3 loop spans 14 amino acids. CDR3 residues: CAWSVGGGTDTQYF. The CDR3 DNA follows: TGTGCCTGGAGTGTCGGCGGGGGGACAGATACGCAGTATTTT.

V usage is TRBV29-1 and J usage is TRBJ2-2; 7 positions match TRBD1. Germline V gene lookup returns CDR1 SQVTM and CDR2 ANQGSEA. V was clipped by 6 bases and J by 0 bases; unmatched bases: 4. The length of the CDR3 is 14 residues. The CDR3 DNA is TGCAGCGTGAAGGGACAGACGAACACCGGGGAGCTGTTTTTT. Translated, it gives CSVKGQTNTGELFF.

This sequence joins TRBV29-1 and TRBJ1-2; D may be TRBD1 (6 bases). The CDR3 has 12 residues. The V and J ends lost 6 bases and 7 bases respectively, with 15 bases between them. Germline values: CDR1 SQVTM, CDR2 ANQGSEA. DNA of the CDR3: TGCAGCGTATTGACAGGCCTCCTTGGCTACACCTTC. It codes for CSVLTGLLGYTF.

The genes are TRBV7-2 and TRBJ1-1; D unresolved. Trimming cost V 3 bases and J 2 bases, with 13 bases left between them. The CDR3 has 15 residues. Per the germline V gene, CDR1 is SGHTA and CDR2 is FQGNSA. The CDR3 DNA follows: TGTGCCAGCAGCTTGACTGGTTTACCCAACACTGAAGCTTTCTTT. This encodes CASSLTGLPNTEAFF.

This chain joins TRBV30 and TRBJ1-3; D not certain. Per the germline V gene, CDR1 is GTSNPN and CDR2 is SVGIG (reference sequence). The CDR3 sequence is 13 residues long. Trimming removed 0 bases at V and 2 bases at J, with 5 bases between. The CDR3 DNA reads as TGTGCCTGGAGTGTACTAACTGGAAACACCATATATTTT. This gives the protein CAWSVLTGNTIYF.

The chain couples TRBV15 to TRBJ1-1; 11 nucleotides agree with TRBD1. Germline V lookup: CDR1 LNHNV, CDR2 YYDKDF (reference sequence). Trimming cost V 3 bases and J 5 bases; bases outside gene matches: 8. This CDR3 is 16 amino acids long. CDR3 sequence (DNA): TGTGCCACCAGCAGTGGGGACAGGGGGGTACTAACTGAAGCTTTCTTT. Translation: CATSSGDRGVLTEAFF. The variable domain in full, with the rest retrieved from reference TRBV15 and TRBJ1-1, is DAMVIQNPRYQVTQFGKPVTLSCSQTLNHNVMYWYQQKSSQAPKLLFHYYDKDFNNEADTPDNFQSRRPNTSFCFLDIRSPGLGDTAMYLCATSSGDRGVLTEAFFGQGTRLTVV.

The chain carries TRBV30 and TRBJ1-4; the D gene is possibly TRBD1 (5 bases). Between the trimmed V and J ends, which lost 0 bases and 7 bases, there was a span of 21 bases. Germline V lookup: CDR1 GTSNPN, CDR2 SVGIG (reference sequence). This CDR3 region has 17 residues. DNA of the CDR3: TGTGCCTGGAGTGTAGTCAGGACGGGAAAGAGGGGTGAAAAACTGTTTTTT. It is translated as CAWSVVRTGKRGEKLFF.

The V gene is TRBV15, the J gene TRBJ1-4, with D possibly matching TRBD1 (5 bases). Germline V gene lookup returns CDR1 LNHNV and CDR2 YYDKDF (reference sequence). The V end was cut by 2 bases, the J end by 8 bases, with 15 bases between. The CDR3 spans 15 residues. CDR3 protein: CATSRTPGVYEKLFF. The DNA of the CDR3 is TGTGCCACCAGCAGAACCCCGGGGGTATACGAAAAACTGTTTTTT. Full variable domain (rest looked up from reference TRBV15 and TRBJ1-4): DAMVIQNPRYQVTQFGKPVTLSCSQTLNHNVMYWYQQKSSQAPKLLFHYYDKDFNNEADTPDNFQSRRPNTSFCFLDIRSPGLGDTAMYLCATSRTPGVYEKLFFGSGTQLSVL.

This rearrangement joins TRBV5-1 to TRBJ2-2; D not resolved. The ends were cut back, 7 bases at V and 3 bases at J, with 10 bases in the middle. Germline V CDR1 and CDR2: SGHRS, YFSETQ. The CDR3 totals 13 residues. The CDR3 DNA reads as TGCGCCAGCGGGTCCGGGCACACCGGGGAGCTGTTTTTT. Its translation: CASGSGHTGELFF.

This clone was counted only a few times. CDR3 amino acids: CASRGLEENTIYF. CDR3 DNA sequence: TGCGCCAGCAGGGGGCTAGAGGAAAACACCATATATTTT. The V and J genes are TRBV4-1 and TRBJ1-3; possibly TRBD1 for D (5 bases). Germline assignment: CDR1 MGHRA and CDR2 YSYEKL. V was cut by 6 bases and J by 6 bases, with 12 bases left in between. The CDR3 contains 13 residues.

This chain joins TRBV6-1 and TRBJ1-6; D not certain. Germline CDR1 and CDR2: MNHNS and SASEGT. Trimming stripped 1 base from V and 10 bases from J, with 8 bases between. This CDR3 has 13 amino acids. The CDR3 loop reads CASSEGVGSPLHF. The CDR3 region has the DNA TGTGCCAGCAGTGAAGGCGTCGGGTCACCCCTCCACTTT.

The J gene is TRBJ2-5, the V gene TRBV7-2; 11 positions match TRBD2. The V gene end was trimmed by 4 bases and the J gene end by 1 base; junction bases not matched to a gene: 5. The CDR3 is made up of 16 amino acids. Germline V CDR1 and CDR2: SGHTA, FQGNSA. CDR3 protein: CASSWTSGRTQETQYF. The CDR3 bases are TGTGCCAGCAGCTGGACTAGCGGGCGAACCCAAGAGACCCAGTACTTC.

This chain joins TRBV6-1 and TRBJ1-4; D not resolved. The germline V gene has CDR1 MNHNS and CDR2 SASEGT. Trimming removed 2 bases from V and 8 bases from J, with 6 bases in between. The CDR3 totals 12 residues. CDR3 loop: CASSERREKLFF. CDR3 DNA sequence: TGTGCCAGCAGTGAAAGGAGGGAAAAACTGTTTTTT.

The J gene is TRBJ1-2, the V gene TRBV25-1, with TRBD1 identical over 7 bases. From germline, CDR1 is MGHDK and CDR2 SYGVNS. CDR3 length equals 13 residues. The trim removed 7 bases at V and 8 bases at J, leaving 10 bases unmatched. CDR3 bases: TGTGCCAGCAAGGGGGCAGGGGATGTCGGCTACACCTTC. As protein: CASKGAGDVGYTF.

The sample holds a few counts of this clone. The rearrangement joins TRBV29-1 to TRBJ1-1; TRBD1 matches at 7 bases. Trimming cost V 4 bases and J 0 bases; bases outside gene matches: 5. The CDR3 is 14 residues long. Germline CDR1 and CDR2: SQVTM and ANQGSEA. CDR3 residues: CSVGPRGVNTEAFF. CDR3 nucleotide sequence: TGCAGCGTTGGACCCAGGGGGGTGAACACTGAAGCTTTCTTT.

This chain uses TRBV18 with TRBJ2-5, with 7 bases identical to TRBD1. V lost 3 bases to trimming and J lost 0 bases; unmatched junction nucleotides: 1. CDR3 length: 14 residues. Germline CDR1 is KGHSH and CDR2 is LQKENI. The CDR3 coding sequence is TGTGCCAGCTCACCGGGGACAGACCAAGAGACCCAGTACTTC. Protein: CASSPGTDQETQYF.

In DNA form, the CDR3 reads TGTGCCAGCAGCTCACAGGGAGGAGATCAGCCCCAGCATTTT. Encoded protein: CASSSQGGDQPQHF. The rearrangement uses TRBV7-8 and TRBJ1-5; perhaps TRBD1 as D (6 bases). The CDR3 contains 14 residues. The V end was cut by 4 bases, the J end by 5 bases, with 12 bases between. Germline CDR1 reads SGHVS; CDR2 reads FQNEAQ.

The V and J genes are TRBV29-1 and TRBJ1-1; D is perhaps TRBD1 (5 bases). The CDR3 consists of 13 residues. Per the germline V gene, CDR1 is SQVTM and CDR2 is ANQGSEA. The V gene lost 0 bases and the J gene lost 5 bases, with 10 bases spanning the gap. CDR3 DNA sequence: TGCAGCGTTGAAGATCAGGGTGGGACTGAAGCTTTCTTT. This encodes CSVEDQGGTEAFF. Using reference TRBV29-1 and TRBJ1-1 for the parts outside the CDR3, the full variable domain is SAVISQKPSRDICQRGTSLTIQCQVDSQVTMMFWYRQQPGQSLTLIATANQGSEATYESGFVIDKFPISRPNLTFSTLTVSNMSPEDSSIYLCSVEDQGGTEAFFGQGTRLTVV.

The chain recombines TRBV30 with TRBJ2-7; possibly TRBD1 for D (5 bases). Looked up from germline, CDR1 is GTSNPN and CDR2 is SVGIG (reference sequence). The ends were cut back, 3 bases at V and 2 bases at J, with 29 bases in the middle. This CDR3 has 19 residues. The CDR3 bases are TGTGCCTGGAGCGCGAGGCGCAGGGCCTCCCCGAATCTGACCTACGAGCAGTACTTC. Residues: CAWSARRRASPNLTYEQYF.

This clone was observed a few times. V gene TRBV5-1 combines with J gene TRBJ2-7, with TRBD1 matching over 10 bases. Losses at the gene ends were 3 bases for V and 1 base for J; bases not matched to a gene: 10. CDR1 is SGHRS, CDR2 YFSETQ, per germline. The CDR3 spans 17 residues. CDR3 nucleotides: TGCGCCAGCAGCTCGCAGCCCCCGGGACAGGGGTCCTACGAGCAGTACTTC. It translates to CASSSQPPGQGSYEQYF.

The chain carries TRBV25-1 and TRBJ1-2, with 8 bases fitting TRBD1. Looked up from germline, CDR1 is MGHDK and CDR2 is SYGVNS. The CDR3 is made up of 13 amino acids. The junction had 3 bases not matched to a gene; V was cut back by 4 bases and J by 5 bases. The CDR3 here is CASSVNRGYGYTF. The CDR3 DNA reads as TGTGCCAGCAGTGTTAACAGGGGGTATGGCTACACCTTC.

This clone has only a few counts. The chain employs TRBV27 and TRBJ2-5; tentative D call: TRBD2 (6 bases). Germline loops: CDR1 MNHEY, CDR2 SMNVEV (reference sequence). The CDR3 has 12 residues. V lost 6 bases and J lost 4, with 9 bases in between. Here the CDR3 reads CASRGGGETQYF. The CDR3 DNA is TGTGCCAGCAGGGGGGGAGGAGAGACCCAGTACTTC.

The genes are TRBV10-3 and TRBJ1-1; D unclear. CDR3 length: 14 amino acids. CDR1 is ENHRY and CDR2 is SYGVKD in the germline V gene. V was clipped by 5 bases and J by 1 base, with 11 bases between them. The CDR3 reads CAISFGRANTEAFF. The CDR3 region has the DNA TGTGCCATCAGTTTCGGGAGGGCGAACACTGAAGCTTTCTTT.

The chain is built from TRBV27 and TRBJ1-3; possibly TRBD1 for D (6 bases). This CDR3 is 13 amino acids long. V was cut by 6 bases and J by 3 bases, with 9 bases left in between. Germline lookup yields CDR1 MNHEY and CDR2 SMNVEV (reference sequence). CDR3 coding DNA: TGTGCCAGCAGACAGGGCTTTGGAAACACCATATATTTT. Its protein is CASRQGFGNTIYF.

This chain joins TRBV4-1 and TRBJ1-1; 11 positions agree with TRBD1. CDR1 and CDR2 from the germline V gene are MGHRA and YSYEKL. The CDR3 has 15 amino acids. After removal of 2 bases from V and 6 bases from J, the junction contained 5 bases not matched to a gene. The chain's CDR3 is CASSQRTGGDPEAFF. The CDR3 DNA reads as TGCGCCAGCAGCCAAAGGACAGGGGGCGATCCTGAAGCTTTCTTT.

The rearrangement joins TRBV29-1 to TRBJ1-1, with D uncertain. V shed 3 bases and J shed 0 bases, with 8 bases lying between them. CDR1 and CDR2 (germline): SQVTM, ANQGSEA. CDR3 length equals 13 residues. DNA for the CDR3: TGCAGCGTTGAGGAGGCTGTGAACACTGAAGCTTTCTTT. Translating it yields CSVEEAVNTEAFF.